This is a list of T cell receptor beta chains from one sample in a study of blood T cell repertoires in COVID-19. The method was immunoSEQ multiplex PCR; TCRdb's version includes in-frame clones alone and lacks a portion of them. The sample lists 400,000 to 450,000 clones; approximately 90% were seen once. The sample taken for sequencing was PBMCs or T cells enriched from blood (not recorded which). These receptors all stem from a man aged 25-40 years who had recovered from COVID-19. CDR3s include the opening cysteine and the closing phenylalanine or tryptophan. Fields, in order: D gene, clone size, V gene, J gene, CDR3 DNA, CDR3 protein. The D gene is left open where the match is weak. Size tells how often a clone was seen (once, few, many) or the class of an expanded clone, and some rows leave it out.

d_call: TRBD1
clone_size: .
v_call: TRBV19
j_call: TRBJ1-2
cdr3_nt: TGTGCCAGTAGTAGGGACAGGGACTATGGCTACACCTTC
cdr3_aa: CASSRDRDYGYTF

d_call: .
clone_size: once
v_call: TRBV3-1/TRBV3-2
j_call: TRBJ2-7
cdr3_nt: TGTGCCAGCAGCCAACGAGGGAACTACGAGCAGTACTTC
cdr3_aa: CASSQRGNYEQYF

d_call: TRBD1
clone_size: .
v_call: TRBV19
j_call: TRBJ2-3
cdr3_nt: TGTGCCAGTAGCCAACCGGGACAGACCACAACGCGGAGAGACGATACGCAGTATTTT
cdr3_aa: CASSQPGQTTTRRDDTQYF

d_call: TRBD2
clone_size: few
v_call: TRBV28
j_call: TRBJ2-7
cdr3_nt: TGTGCCAGCACTCGAGGGACTAGCGGGATGGGTGGCGAGCAGTACTTC
cdr3_aa: CASTRGTSGMGGEQYF

d_call: TRBD2
clone_size: .
v_call: TRBV10-3
j_call: TRBJ2-3
cdr3_nt: TGTGCCATCAGTGCGGGAGGTGCGTCAGATACGCAGTATTTT
cdr3_aa: CAISAGGASDTQYF

d_call: .
clone_size: once
v_call: TRBV27
j_call: TRBJ2-7
cdr3_nt: TGTGCCAGCAGTTCCATTGGAGTGGAGTACTTC
cdr3_aa: CASSSIGVEYF

d_call: .
clone_size: .
v_call: TRBV24-1
j_call: TRBJ2-2
cdr3_nt: TGTGCCACCAGTTCGGGAGACAACCCGAACACCGGGGAGCTGTTTTTT
cdr3_aa: CATSSGDNPNTGELFF

d_call: .
clone_size: few
v_call: TRBV3-1/TRBV3-2
j_call: TRBJ2-7
cdr3_nt: TGTGCCAGCAGCCGAAGCCGGGTCTACGAGCAGTACTTC
cdr3_aa: CASSRSRVYEQYF

d_call: .
clone_size: .
v_call: TRBV5-5
j_call: TRBJ2-7
cdr3_nt: TGTGCCAGCAGCTTACAGGGCTACGAGCAGTACTTC
cdr3_aa: CASSLQGYEQYF

d_call: TRBD2
clone_size: .
v_call: TRBV9
j_call: TRBJ2-1
cdr3_nt: TGTGCCAGCAGCGCCCAGAGTGGGAGGGTTCACAATGAGCAGTTCTTC
cdr3_aa: CASSAQSGRVHNEQFF

d_call: TRBD2
clone_size: .
v_call: TRBV5-1
j_call: TRBJ2-2
cdr3_nt: TGCGCCAGCAGCTTGGGCAAAGACTCGGGGGGCACCGGGGAGCTGTTTTTT
cdr3_aa: CASSLGKDSGGTGELFF

d_call: .
clone_size: .
v_call: TRBV7-2
j_call: TRBJ2-1
cdr3_nt: TGTGCCAGCAGCCCCTCCAGGGGCCGGGCCAATGAGCAGTTCTTC
cdr3_aa: CASSPSRGRANEQFF

d_call: .
clone_size: .
v_call: TRBV3-1/TRBV3-2
j_call: TRBJ2-2
cdr3_nt: TGTGCCAGCAGGTCAGGGTCCGGTACCGGGGAGCTGTTTTTT
cdr3_aa: CASRSGSGTGELFF

d_call: TRBD1
clone_size: .
v_call: TRBV10-2
j_call: TRBJ2-3
cdr3_nt: TGCGCCAGAACCGGGACAGGGGGTACGTTAGATACGCAGTATTTT
cdr3_aa: CARTGTGGTLDTQYF

d_call: TRBD1
clone_size: .
v_call: TRBV28
j_call: TRBJ1-4
cdr3_nt: TGTGCCAGCCTCAAACAGGGGAGGCACGAAAAACTGTTTTTT
cdr3_aa: CASLKQGRHEKLFF

d_call: .
clone_size: .
v_call: TRBV3-1/TRBV3-2
j_call: TRBJ2-1
cdr3_nt: TGTGCCAGCAGCCCAGCCAGGGGCAATGAGCAGTTCTTC
cdr3_aa: CASSPARGNEQFF

d_call: .
clone_size: .
v_call: TRBV9
j_call: TRBJ2-3
cdr3_nt: TGTGCCAGCAGCGGCTACGGGACACCACTGGCAGATACGCAGTATTTT
cdr3_aa: CASSGYGTPLADTQYF

d_call: .
clone_size: .
v_call: TRBV20-1
j_call: TRBJ2-3
cdr3_nt: TGCAGTGTTACGACTGCAGATACGCAGTATTTT
cdr3_aa: CSVTTADTQYF

d_call: .
clone_size: once
v_call: TRBV12-3/TRBV12-4
j_call: TRBJ1-1
cdr3_nt: TGTGCCAGCAGTAAGGGACTAAACACTGAAGCTTTCTTT
cdr3_aa: CASSKGLNTEAFF

d_call: .
clone_size: .
v_call: TRBV27
j_call: TRBJ1-1
cdr3_nt: TGTGCCAGCAGTTCCCCCCAGGCCCAAGCTTTCTTT
cdr3_aa: CASSSPQAQAFF

d_call: .
clone_size: .
v_call: TRBV5-4
j_call: TRBJ2-7
cdr3_nt: TGTGCCAGCAGCCCTGACTCGGACGAGCAGTACTTC
cdr3_aa: CASSPDSDEQYF

d_call: TRBD2
clone_size: once
v_call: TRBV7-8
j_call: TRBJ2-3
cdr3_nt: TGTGCCACCGAGGGCGGGAGGGACACAGATACGCAGTATTTT
cdr3_aa: CATEGGRDTDTQYF

d_call: TRBD1
clone_size: .
v_call: TRBV2
j_call: TRBJ2-7
cdr3_nt: TGTGCCAGCAGGGTGACAGGGATGGGAGAGCAGTACTTC
cdr3_aa: CASRVTGMGEQYF

d_call: TRBD1
clone_size: .
v_call: TRBV24-1
j_call: TRBJ1-4
cdr3_nt: TGTGCCACCACCAGCAGCGACAGGGAGGAGTTAAATGAAAAACTGTTTTTT
cdr3_aa: CATTSSDREELNEKLFF

d_call: .
clone_size: once
v_call: TRBV3-1/TRBV3-2
j_call: TRBJ1-2
cdr3_nt: TGTGCCAGCAGCCAACTCCGGGGGGCGCGGGTTAACTATGGCTACACCTTC
cdr3_aa: CASSQLRGARVNYGYTF

d_call: .
clone_size: .
v_call: TRBV6-5
j_call: TRBJ2-7
cdr3_nt: TGTGCCAGCACTAAAACAGGGGGGGTTTACGAGCAGTACTTC
cdr3_aa: CASTKTGGVYEQYF

d_call: TRBD1
clone_size: .
v_call: TRBV29-1
j_call: TRBJ1-1
cdr3_nt: TGCAGCGTTGAGAGGACAGGTAACACTGAAGCTTTCTTT
cdr3_aa: CSVERTGNTEAFF

d_call: .
clone_size: .
v_call: TRBV15
j_call: TRBJ2-7
cdr3_nt: TGTGCCACCAGCAGAGACAGGGTACAGACCTACGAGCAGTACTTC
cdr3_aa: CATSRDRVQTYEQYF

d_call: .
clone_size: .
v_call: TRBV7-8
j_call: TRBJ1-2
cdr3_nt: TGTGCCAGCAGCTTAACTGAGAACTATGGCTACACCTTC
cdr3_aa: CASSLTENYGYTF

d_call: .
clone_size: .
v_call: TRBV5-4
j_call: TRBJ1-1
cdr3_nt: TGTGCCAGCAGCAGCGCCGGAAGTACGGCAACTGAAGCTTTCTTT
cdr3_aa: CASSSAGSTATEAFF

d_call: .
clone_size: .
v_call: TRBV5-1
j_call: TRBJ2-2
cdr3_nt: TGCGCCAGCAGCTTCCTTGGGGGGACGAACACCGGGGAGCTGTTTTTT
cdr3_aa: CASSFLGGTNTGELFF

d_call: .
clone_size: .
v_call: TRBV9
j_call: TRBJ1-6
cdr3_nt: TGTGCCAGCAGCCCGTCGGGCTCCTATAATTCACCCCTCCACTTT
cdr3_aa: CASSPSGSYNSPLHF

d_call: .
clone_size: .
v_call: TRBV27
j_call: TRBJ1-1
cdr3_nt: TGTGCCAGCAGTTCCAGGGTCACTGAAGCTTTCTTT
cdr3_aa: CASSSRVTEAFF

d_call: .
clone_size: .
v_call: TRBV30
j_call: TRBJ1-1
cdr3_nt: TGTGCCTGGACAGGGGCCCTGAACACTGAAGCTTTCTTT
cdr3_aa: CAWTGALNTEAFF

d_call: .
clone_size: .
v_call: TRBV30
j_call: TRBJ2-7
cdr3_nt: TGTGCCCGAAGAGGGCAGGGGTTATACGAGCAGTACTTC
cdr3_aa: CARRGQGLYEQYF

d_call: .
clone_size: .
v_call: TRBV21-1
j_call: TRBJ1-4
cdr3_nt: TGTGCCAGCAGCCAATCGCGGGAACAAGCCTTTAATGAAAAACTGTTTTTT
cdr3_aa: CASSQSREQAFNEKLFF

d_call: .
clone_size: .
v_call: TRBV7-9
j_call: TRBJ1-4
cdr3_nt: TGTGCCAGCAGCTTAGCGTGGCCTGGAGCAACTAATGAAAAACTGTTTTTT
cdr3_aa: CASSLAWPGATNEKLFF